This T cell receptor beta chain was observed in a study of cytomegalovirus exposure and HLA in healthy donors. Overall study findings and caveats: Both high specificity and high sensitivity reportedly marked the classifier's diagnosis of cytomegalovirus status.

Details on this clone: The antigen remains undetermined.

Though nominally healthy at sampling, donors likely had unrecorded immune exposures. PCR involved 60 Vbeta and 13 Jbeta primers. TCRdb's copy holds only in-frame clones and misses some; the assay was immunoSEQ multiplex PCR. The table records some 240,000 clones, about 90% of them present only once. The CDR3 has 15 residues. Trimming left V 0 bases short and J 8 bases short, with 17 bases between. The germline V gene encodes CDR1 SQVTM and CDR2 ANQGSEA. V is TRBV29-1 and J is TRBJ2-1; D might be TRBD2 (5 bases). This TCR came from a girl between 2 and 10 years old in good health and CMV-seronegative. The sequencing sample was made of PBMCs. The CDR3 DNA reads TGCAGCGTTGAAGATCAAAGGGAGCTAGGCGATGAGCAGTTCTTC. It is translated as CSVEDQRELGDEQFF.